The next 9 T cell receptor beta chains were all read from a single sample in a study of T cells in Graves' hyperthyroidism and ophthalmopathy. The investigators amplified TCR beta CDR3 regions from RNA transcripts. Carried out on the TCR CDR3, a first-round RT-PCR used the HTBI primer set. TCRdb fed the multiplex PCR reads into MiXCR, producing one record per CDR3 protein. This sample yields some 760,000 distinct CDR3 sequences, of which about 15% are seen a single time; roughly 10% belongs to the top ten. Sequences were obtained from blood. The origin of the receptors is a woman between 18 and 29 years old with Graves' hyperthyroidism.

This clonotype has more than one count but fewer than ten. The chain combines TRBV7-8 with TRBJ2-7, with no clear D. The CDR3 length is 12 residues. V shed 5 bases and J shed 6 bases, with 11 bases lying between them. Germline V CDR1 and CDR2: SGHVS, FQNEAQ. CDR3 coding DNA: TGTGCCAGCAGCCCACGACTCGGCGAGCAGTACTTC. Protein: CASSPRLGEQYF.

Ten or more counts support this clonotype. The chain joins TRBV28 to TRBJ2-7; TRBD1 matches at 9 bases. The CDR3 is 14 residues long. Germline assignment: CDR1 MDHEN and CDR2 SYDVKM. The J segment lost 6 bases and the V segment lost 6 bases, leaving 9 bases of the junction unmatched. CDR3 coding DNA: TGTGCCAGCAGCCCCAGGACAGGGGCACTCGAGCAGTACTTC. Protein: CASSPRTGALEQYF.

This clonotype was seen more than once but under ten times. The chain has TRBV29-1 and TRBJ2-5, with 9 bases identical to TRBD1. CDR1 is SQVTM, CDR2 ANQGSEA, per germline. The CDR3 is 15 amino acids. The trim removed 3 bases at V and 1 base at J, leaving 6 bases unmatched. For the CDR3, the DNA is TGCAGCGTTGATCTGGGACAGGGTGCCCAAGAGACCCAGTACTTC. It specifies CSVDLGQGAQETQYF.

The J gene is TRBJ1-2, the V gene TRBV19; D is undetermined. CDR1 is LNHDA, CDR2 SQIVND, per germline (reference sequence). This CDR3 region has 15 residues. Trimming removed 2 bases at V and 1 base at J, with 11 bases between. The CDR3 reads CASSIWGPGNYGYTF. For the CDR3, the DNA is TGTGCCAGTAGTATATGGGGTCCGGGTAACTATGGCTACACCTTC.

Only a few counts were recorded for this clonotype. The chain uses TRBV6-2 or TRBV6-3 and TRBJ1-5; no firm D call. Trimming removed 6 bases from V and 7 bases from J, with 16 bases in between. Germline assignment: CDR1 MNHEY and CDR2 SVGEGT. This CDR3 region has 14 residues. This chain's CDR3 is CASRDGRPGQPQHF. CDR3 DNA sequence: TGTGCCAGCAGGGACGGTCGACCGGGCCAGCCCCAGCATTTT.

This clonotype was observed many times. J is TRBJ2-7 and V is TRBV11-2; TRBD1 might be the D (5 bases). With 0 bases removed from V and 4 bases from J, the gap between germline ends came to 10 bases. Germline V gene data show CDR1 as SGHAT and CDR2 as FQNNGV. The CDR3 covers 14 residues. The CDR3 sequence is CASSLEGLLYEQYF. CDR3 bases: TGTGCCAGCAGCTTAGAGGGGCTGTTATACGAGCAGTACTTC.

The chain links TRBV6-5 to TRBJ2-7; D is unresolved. Germline V gives CDR1 MNHEY, CDR2 SVGAGI. V was shortened by 2 bases and J by 3 bases, with 17 bases between the two germline ends. CDR3 length equals 16 residues. CDR3 loop: CASSYLLRPSFYEQYF. The CDR3 DNA reads as TGTGCCAGCAGTTACCTCTTGCGGCCCTCCTTCTACGAGCAGTACTTC.

This clonotype was recorded many times. The chain uses TRBV7-8 and TRBJ2-5; D may be TRBD2 (5 bases). V shed 3 bases and J shed 1 base, with 9 bases lying between them. Germline V gene lookup returns CDR1 SGHVS and CDR2 FQNEAQ. The CDR3 is 14 amino acids. The CDR3 spells CASSFEDSQETQYF. In nucleotides, the CDR3 is TGTGCCAGCAGCTTCGAGGACTCCCAAGAGACCCAGTACTTC.

In this sample, this clonotype turned up many times. This chain joins TRBV29-1 and TRBJ2-1; 8 bases are shared with TRBD2. With V trimmed by 4 bases and J by 10 bases, 9 bases remained unmatched. Germline CDR1 reads SQVTM; CDR2 reads ANQGSEA. The CDR3 is made up of 13 amino acids. The CDR3 nucleotides are TGCAGCGTTGTAGACGGGAGGGCCCAAGAGCAGTTCTTC. Its translation: CSVVDGRAQEQFF.